These 16 T cell receptor beta chains came from one sample sequenced in a study of blood T cell repertoires in COVID-19. Method: immunoSEQ multiplex PCR; TCRdb's copy keeps in-frame clones and lacks some. The repertoire holds about 160,000 clones, with around 93% as singletons. Sequences were obtained from peripheral blood. The receptor set was obtained from a woman between 50 and 59 years old with acute or convalescent COVID-19.

This rearrangement joins TRBV12-5 to TRBJ1-3, with unresolved D. The CDR3 loop spans 14 amino acids. Germline CDR1 LGHNT, CDR2 FRNRAP. V was cut by 2 bases and J by 0 bases, with 5 bases left in between. The CDR3 sequence: CASGLSGSGNTIYF. The CDR3 nucleotides read TGTGCTAGTGGTTTGTCCGGCTCTGGAAACACCATATATTTT.

This clone was counted between two and nine times. The V and J genes are TRBV7-9 and TRBJ2-7; maybe TRBD2 (6 bases). This CDR3 has 15 amino acids. Trimming stripped 3 bases from V and 6 bases from J, with 18 bases between. Germline V gene lookup returns CDR1 SEHNR and CDR2 FQNEAQ (reference sequence). The chain's CDR3 is CASSLSGTPASEQYF. Written as DNA, the CDR3 is TGTGCCAGCAGCTTGTCCGGGACTCCAGCGTCCGAGCAGTACTTC.

This clone has only one observation. The chain employs TRBV7-9 and TRBJ2-5, with 9 bases identical to TRBD2. Germline-derived CDR1 and CDR2 are SEHNR and FQNEAQ (reference sequence). This CDR3 comprises 13 residues. With 3 bases clipped from V and 5 bases from J, the junction kept 1 base outside the gene matches. CDR3 sequence: CASSFSGSETQYF. CDR3 nucleotide sequence: TGTGCCAGCAGCTTTAGCGGGAGTGAGACCCAGTACTTC.

A single count supports this clone. The CDR3 DNA follows: TGTGCCAGTAGTATGGGACTAGCGGGCAATGAGCAGTTCTTC. Its protein product is CASSMGLAGNEQFF. The genes are TRBV19 and TRBJ2-1; TRBD2 agrees at 12 bases. The V segment lost 3 bases and the J segment 6 bases; nucleotides outside the gene matches: 0. The germline V gene encodes CDR1 LNHDA and CDR2 SQIVND (reference sequence). The CDR3 is 14 amino acids.

CDR3 nucleotides: TGTGCCACCAGTGATTTGAAGGGGGTGTTAGGCACAGATACGCAGTATTTT. Amino acid sequence: CATSDLKGVLGTDTQYF. J is TRBJ2-3 and V is TRBV24-1; a possible D gene is TRBD1 (6 bases). The V end lost 0 bases, the J end lost 1 base, and 13 bases lay between the germline ends. CDR1 is KGHDR and CDR2 is SFDVKD in the germline V gene. This CDR3 contains 17 residues.

V gene TRBV5-1 combines with J gene TRBJ2-1, with D possibly being TRBD2 (5 bases). The length of the CDR3 is 17 residues. Germline V gene lookup returns CDR1 SGHRS and CDR2 YFSETQ. V shed 3 bases and J shed 4 bases, with 20 bases lying between them. CDR3 DNA sequence: TGCGCCAGCAGCTCCGGGCTCGGGGTCTATTCATACAATGAGCAGTTCTTC. Residues: CASSSGLGVYSYNEQFF.

The gene calls are TRBV2 and TRBJ2-2; 8 bases map to TRBD1. V lost 8 bases, J lost 6 bases, and 11 bases stayed unmatched. This CDR3 has 15 residues. Germline loops: CDR1 SNHLY, CDR2 FYNNEI. In DNA form, the CDR3 reads TGTGCCAGCTTGAGAGGACAGGGAGCCGCCGGGGAGCTGTTTTTT. This sequence encodes CASLRGQGAAGELFF. The full variable domain, in which reference TRBV2 and TRBJ2-2 provide the parts outside the CDR3, is EPEVTQTPSHQVTQMGQEVILRCVPISNHLYFYWYRQILGQKVEFLVSFYNNEISEKSEIFDDQFSVERPDGSNFTLKIRSTKLEDSAMYFCASLRGQGAAGELFFGEGSRLTVL.

The chain joins TRBV5-1 to TRBJ2-2; TRBD1 agrees at 8 bases. Germline trimming cut 5 bases from V and 2 bases from J; bases unmatched to any gene: 2. CDR1 is SGHRS and CDR2 is YFSETQ in the germline V gene. The length of the CDR3 is 14 residues. The DNA for the CDR3 is TGCGCCAGCAGGGACAGGGCAAACACCGGGGAGCTGTTTTTT. Amino acids: CASRDRANTGELFF.

This rearrangement joins TRBV24-1 to TRBJ2-3; 13 bases are a match to TRBD2. V was pared by 9 bases and J by 5 bases, with 1 base of the junction left unmatched. Germline CDR1 is KGHDR and CDR2 is SFDVKD. This CDR3 comprises 13 residues. CDR3 sequence reads: CATGLAGEDTQYF. CDR3 sequence (DNA): TGTGCCACCGGACTAGCGGGGGAAGATACGCAGTATTTT.

This clone was counted once. The chain couples TRBV7-9 to TRBJ2-2, with 8 bases lining up with TRBD2. J lost 3 bases, V lost 4 bases, and 4 bases had no gene match. The germline gives CDR1 SEHNR, CDR2 FQNEAQ (reference sequence). This CDR3 has 15 amino acids. CDR3 nucleotide sequence: TGTGCCAGCAGCTCCGGGGGGGCGGACACCGGGGAGCTGTTTTTT. Translating it yields CASSSGGADTGELFF.

The chain employs TRBV24-1 and TRBJ2-3, with 7 bases fitting TRBD2. The CDR3 is 13 amino acids. Germline V lookup: CDR1 KGHDR, CDR2 SFDVKD. V was clipped by 4 bases and J by 15 bases; unmatched bases: 12. CDR3 region: CATSEDGLDRQYF. CDR3 sequence (DNA): TGTGCCACCAGTGAGGACGGACTAGACAGACAATATTTT.

The rearrangement uses TRBV15 and TRBJ2-7, with D possibly TRBD1 on 5 matching bases. CDR1 is LNHNV, CDR2 YYDKDF, per germline (reference sequence). The CDR3 runs 14 residues. The V gene lost 0 bases and the J gene lost 2 bases, with 8 bases spanning the gap. CDR3: CATSRDQGPYEQYF. The CDR3 nucleotides read TGTGCCACCAGCAGAGATCAGGGTCCCTACGAGCAGTACTTC.

The rearrangement joins TRBV30 to TRBJ2-7, with TRBD1 as a possible D gene (5 bases). V lost 4 bases and J 5 bases, leaving 12 bases between the germline ends. Germline-derived CDR1 and CDR2 are GTSNPN and SVGIG (reference sequence). The CDR3 runs 12 residues. CDR3 in DNA: TGTGCCTGGACAGGGAAGACCCACGAGCAGTACTTC. Its translation: CAWTGKTHEQYF.

This clone has only a few counts. The chain carries TRBV13 and TRBJ2-7; 13 bases are a match to TRBD2. The length of the CDR3 is 15 residues. V was pared by 5 bases and J by 4 bases, with 5 bases of the junction left unmatched. Germline lookup yields CDR1 PRHDT and CDR2 FYEKMQ (reference sequence). CDR3 in DNA: TGTGCCAGCAGCGAGACGGGACTAGCGGGGTACGAGCAGTACTTC. This codes for CASSETGLAGYEQYF.

This sequence joins TRBV5-5 and TRBJ1-2, with TRBD1 identical over 8 bases. J was trimmed by 3 bases and V by 4 bases; bases with no gene match: 8. This CDR3 is built from 15 residues. Germline V lookup: CDR1 SGHKS, CDR2 YYEKEE (reference sequence). The CDR3 spells CASSRGTGFYYGYTF. CDR3 coding DNA: TGTGCCAGCAGCCGGGGGACAGGCTTTTACTATGGCTACACCTTC.

This clone was observed once. The chain links TRBV28 to TRBJ1-2; TRBD1 matches at 8 bases. Looked up from germline, CDR1 is MDHEN and CDR2 is SYDVKM. The junction had 5 bases not matched to a gene; V was cut back by 5 bases and J by 3 bases. This CDR3 has 14 amino acids. The CDR3 coding sequence is TGTGCCAGCAGTGGCAGGGGGCAACACTATGGCTACACCTTC. Its translation is CASSGRGQHYGYTF.